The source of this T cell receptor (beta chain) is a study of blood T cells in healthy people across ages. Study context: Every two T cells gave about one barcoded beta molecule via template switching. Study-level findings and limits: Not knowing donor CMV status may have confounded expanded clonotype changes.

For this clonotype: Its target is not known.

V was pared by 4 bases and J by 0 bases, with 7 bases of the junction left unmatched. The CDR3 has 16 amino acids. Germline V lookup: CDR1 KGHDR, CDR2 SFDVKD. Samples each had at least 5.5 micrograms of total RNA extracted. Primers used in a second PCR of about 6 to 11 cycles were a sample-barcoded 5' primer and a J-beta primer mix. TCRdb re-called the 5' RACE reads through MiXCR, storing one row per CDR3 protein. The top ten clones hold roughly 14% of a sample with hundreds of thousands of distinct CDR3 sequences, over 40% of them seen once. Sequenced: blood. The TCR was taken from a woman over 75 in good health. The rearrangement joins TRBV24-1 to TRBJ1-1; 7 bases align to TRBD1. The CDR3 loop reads CATSEQGQQMNTEAFF. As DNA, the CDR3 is TGTGCCACCAGTGAACAGGGACAGCAAATGAACACTGAAGCTTTCTTT.